A selection of T cell receptor beta chains follows, all from one sample in a study of regulatory T cells in long-lasting Graves disease. TCRdb ran MiXCR on the multiplex PCR reads and lists one entry per CDR3 protein. The table records about 470,000 distinct CDR3 sequences, around 20% of them present only once. Here the sequenced sample was peripheral blood mononuclear cells (PBMCs), taken when the disease was refractory, from a patient treated with antithyroid drugs. The receptors originated from a female donor with Graves disease. CDR3s include the opening cysteine and the closing phenylalanine or tryptophan. The order of the fields is V gene, J gene, CDR3 protein.

TRBV27	TRBJ1-2	CASRHTGVHGYTF
TRBV10-3	TRBJ2-1	CATMIKRGPYNEQFF
TRBV24-1	TRBJ2-1	CATSDTGRTYNEQFF
TRBV5-6	TRBJ1-6	CAGSGPGQGNSPLHF
TRBV13	TRBJ1-1	CASSLVGEAFF
TRBV11-1	TRBJ1-1	CASSLVAAMNTEAFF
TRBV20-1	TRBJ2-5	CSARGPETQCF
TRBV20-1	TRBJ2-4	CSARASGSAKNIQYF
TRBV5-1	TRBJ2-7	CASTSSPGQGYEQYF
TRBV12-3/TRBV12-4	TRBJ1-3	CASRQGVSGNTIYF
TRBV13	TRBJ2-7	CASTLGAGDGVDEQYF
TRBV28	TRBJ2-7	CASSRSGISSYEQYF
TRBV28	TRBJ1-1	CASSLSAQGTEAFF
TRBV5-6	TRBJ1-2	CASTRTANYGYTF
TRBV6-1	TRBJ2-4	CASSEMEALNIQYF
TRBV10-2	TRBJ2-6	CASSEQAGAGANVLTF
TRBV6-5	TRBJ1-4	CASSYYYGQGANEKLFF
TRBV7-8	TRBJ2-6	CASSLARGTGYAGANVLTF
TRBV12-3/TRBV12-4	TRBJ2-5	CASSLVRGETQYF
TRBV28	TRBJ2-1	CASSPDRVRQFF
TRBV20-1	TRBJ2-1	CSAKDLAGGNEQFF
TRBV7-2	TRBJ2-7	CASSQGMFYEQYF
TRBV7-9	TRBJ2-7	CASLFTSGTLPYEQYF
TRBV5-1	TRBJ2-2	CASIKTENTGELFF
TRBV6-5	TRBJ2-3	CASSYSIPQGFTVHLDTDTQYF
TRBV29-1	TRBJ1-1	CSVGLSRYEAFF
TRBV5-1	TRBJ2-7	CASSLEGLAVDEQYF